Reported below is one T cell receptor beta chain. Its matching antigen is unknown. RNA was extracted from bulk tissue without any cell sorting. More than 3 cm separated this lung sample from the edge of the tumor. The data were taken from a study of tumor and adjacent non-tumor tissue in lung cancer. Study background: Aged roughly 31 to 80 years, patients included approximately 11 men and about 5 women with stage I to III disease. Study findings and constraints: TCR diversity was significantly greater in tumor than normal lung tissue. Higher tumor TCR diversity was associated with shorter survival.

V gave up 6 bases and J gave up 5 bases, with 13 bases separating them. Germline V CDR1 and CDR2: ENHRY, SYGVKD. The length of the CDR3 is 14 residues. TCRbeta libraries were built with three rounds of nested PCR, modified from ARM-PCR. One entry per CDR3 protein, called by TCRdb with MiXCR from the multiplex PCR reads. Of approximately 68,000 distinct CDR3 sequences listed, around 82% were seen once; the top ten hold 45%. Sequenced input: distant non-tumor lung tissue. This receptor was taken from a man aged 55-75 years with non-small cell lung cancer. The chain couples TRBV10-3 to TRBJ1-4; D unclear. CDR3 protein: CAISVTPSNEKLFF. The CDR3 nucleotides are TGTGCCATCAGCGTTACCCCCTCAAATGAAAAACTGTTTTTT.